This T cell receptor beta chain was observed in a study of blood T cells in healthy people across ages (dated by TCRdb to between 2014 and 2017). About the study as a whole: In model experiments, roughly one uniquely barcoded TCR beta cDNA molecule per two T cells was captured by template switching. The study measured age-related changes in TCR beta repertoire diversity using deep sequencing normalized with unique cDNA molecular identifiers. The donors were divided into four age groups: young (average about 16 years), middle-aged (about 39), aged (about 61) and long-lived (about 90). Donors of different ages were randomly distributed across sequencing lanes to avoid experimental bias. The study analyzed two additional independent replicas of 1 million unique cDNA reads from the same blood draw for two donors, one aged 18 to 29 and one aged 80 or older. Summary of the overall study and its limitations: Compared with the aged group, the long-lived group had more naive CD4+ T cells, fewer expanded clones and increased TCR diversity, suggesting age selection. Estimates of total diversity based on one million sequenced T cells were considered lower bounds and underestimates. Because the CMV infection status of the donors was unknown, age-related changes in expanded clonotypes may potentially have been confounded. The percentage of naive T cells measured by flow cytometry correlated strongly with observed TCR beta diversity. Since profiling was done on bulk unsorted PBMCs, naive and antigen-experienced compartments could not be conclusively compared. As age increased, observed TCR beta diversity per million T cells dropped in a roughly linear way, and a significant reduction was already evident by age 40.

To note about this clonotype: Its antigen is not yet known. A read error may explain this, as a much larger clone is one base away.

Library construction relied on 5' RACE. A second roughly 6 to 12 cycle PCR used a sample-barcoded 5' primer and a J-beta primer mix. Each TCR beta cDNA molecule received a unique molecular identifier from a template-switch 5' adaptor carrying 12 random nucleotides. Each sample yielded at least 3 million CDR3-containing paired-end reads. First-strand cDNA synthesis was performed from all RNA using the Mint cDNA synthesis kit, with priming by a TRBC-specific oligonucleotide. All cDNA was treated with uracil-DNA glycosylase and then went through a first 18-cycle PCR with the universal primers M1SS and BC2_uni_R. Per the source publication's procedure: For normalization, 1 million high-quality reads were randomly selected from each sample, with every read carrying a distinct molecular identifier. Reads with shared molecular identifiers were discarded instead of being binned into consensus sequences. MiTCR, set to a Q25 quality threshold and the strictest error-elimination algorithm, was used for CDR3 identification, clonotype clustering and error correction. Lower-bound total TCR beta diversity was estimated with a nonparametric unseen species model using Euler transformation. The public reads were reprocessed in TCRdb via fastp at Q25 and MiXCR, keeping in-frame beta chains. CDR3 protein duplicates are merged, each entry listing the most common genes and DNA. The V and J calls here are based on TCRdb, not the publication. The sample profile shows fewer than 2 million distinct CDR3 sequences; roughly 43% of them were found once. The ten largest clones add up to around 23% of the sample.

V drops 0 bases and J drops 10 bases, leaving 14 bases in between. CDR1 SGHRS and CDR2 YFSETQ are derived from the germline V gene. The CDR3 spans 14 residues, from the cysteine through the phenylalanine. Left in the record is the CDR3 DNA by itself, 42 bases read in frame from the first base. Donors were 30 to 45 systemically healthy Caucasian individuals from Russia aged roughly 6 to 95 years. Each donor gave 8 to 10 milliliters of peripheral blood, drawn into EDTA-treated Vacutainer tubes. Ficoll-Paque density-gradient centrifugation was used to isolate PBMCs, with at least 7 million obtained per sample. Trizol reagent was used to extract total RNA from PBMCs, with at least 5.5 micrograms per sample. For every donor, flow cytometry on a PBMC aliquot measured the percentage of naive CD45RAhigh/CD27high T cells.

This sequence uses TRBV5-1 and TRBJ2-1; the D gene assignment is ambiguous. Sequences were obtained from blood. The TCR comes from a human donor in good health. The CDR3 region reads CASSLGGMSYEQFF. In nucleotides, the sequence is TGCGCCAGCAGCTTGGGAGGCATGTCCTACGAGCAGTTCTTC.